The 22 T cell receptor beta chains below all came from one sample that was sequenced in a study of vaccination effects on CD4 cells after COVID-19 (dated by TCRdb to between 2020 and 2023). Antigens for these TCRs are unknown. The library came from the immunoSEQ multiplex PCR assay. Entries here come from immuneACCESS through TCRdb and include only in-frame sequences with V and J called. Some clones fail to appear in such tables; in the studies checked, an unresolved V gene covers under half of the shortfall, and the cause of the remainder is unknown. Recorded for this sample are about 30,000 clones; roughly four fifths of them occurred a single time. Jointly, the top ten make up about 14% of the sample. The ViraFEST assay stimulated PBMC with viral peptide pools and then used TCR sequencing to identify antigen-specific CD4+ T cell clonotypes by expansion. After less than 13 days of culture, CD4+ T cells were isolated with the EasySep CD4+ T cell isolation kit. Each participant got two doses of an mRNA SARS-CoV-2 vaccine, either BNT162b2 or mRNA-1273.

Sequences were derived from CD4+ T cells from PBMCs cultured with HCoV-229E spike peptides, sampled after COVID-19 vaccination. What this sample's cell subset or site label stands for: HCoV-229E spike overlapping peptide pool stimulation. These receptors originate from a human donor who received a COVID-19 vaccine.

J is TRBJ1-2 and V is TRBV7-9; 10 nucleotides line up with TRBD1. V lost 8 bases, J lost 3 bases, and 6 bases stayed unmatched. Germline V lookup: CDR1 SEHNR, CDR2 FQNEAQ (reference sequence). This CDR3 comprises 14 residues. The CDR3, as DNA: TGTGCCAGCCAAGAGGGGACAGGGGACTATGGCTACACCTTC. This translates into CASQEGTGDYGYTF.

The sample holds one count of this clone. The V gene is TRBV6-2 or TRBV6-3, the J gene TRBJ1-2; D uncertain. Germline CDR1 and CDR2: MNHEY and SVGEGT. V gave up 0 bases and J gave up 2 bases, with 7 bases separating them. This CDR3 comprises 14 residues. CDR3 in DNA: TGTGCCAGCAGTTACTCGGTCCGGAACTATGGCTACACCTTC. It translates to CASSYSVRNYGYTF.

The chain couples TRBV6-6 to TRBJ2-2, with 11 bases fitting TRBD2. Germline CDR1 is MNHNY and CDR2 is SVGAGI (reference sequence). Trimming cost V 1 base and J 10 bases; bases outside gene matches: 5. The CDR3 spans 15 residues. CDR3 loop: CASSYWGLAVLELFF. CDR3 bases: TGTGCCAGCAGTTACTGGGGACTAGCGGTACTGGAGCTGTTTTTT.

The rearrangement links TRBV25-1 to TRBJ2-3, with a possible D match to TRBD1 (6 bases). The CDR3 contains 14 residues. Trimming stripped 2 bases from V and 8 bases from J, with 14 bases between. The germline V gene encodes CDR1 MGHDK and CDR2 SYGVNS. The CDR3 nucleotides read TGTGCCAGCAGTGAACAGGGGCCGGGGAGTACGCAGTATTTT. Protein: CASSEQGPGSTQYF.

This chain joins TRBV6-5 and TRBJ2-5; 8 nucleotides line up with TRBD1. The CDR3 extends over 14 amino acids. Germline CDR1 and CDR2: MNHEY and SVGAGI. The ends lost 5 bases at V and 1 base at J; junction bases unmatched: 3. The CDR3 DNA follows: TGTGCCAGCAGTCACGACAGGGGCCAAGAGACCCAGTACTTC. Residues: CASSHDRGQETQYF.

The chain combines TRBV18 with TRBJ1-5; no clear D gene. Trimming cost V 1 base and J 4 bases, with 14 bases left between them. The germline V gene encodes CDR1 KGHSH and CDR2 LQKENI. The CDR3 loop spans 16 amino acids. In DNA form, the CDR3 reads TGTGCCAGCTCACCACAGGGTTCTGGAACTAATCAGCCCCAGCATTTT. It translates to CASSPQGSGTNQPQHF.

The genes are TRBV25-1 and TRBJ1-1; perhaps TRBD1 as D (5 bases). CDR3 length: 12 residues. The germline V gene encodes CDR1 MGHDK and CDR2 SYGVNS. V was trimmed by 2 bases and J by 10 bases, leaving 11 bases between them. The CDR3 sequence: CASSELGRRAFF. The CDR3 nucleotides are TGTGCCAGCAGTGAACTGGGGCGTCGAGCTTTCTTT.

The gene calls are TRBV6-1 and TRBJ2-5; 15 bases match TRBD2. CDR1 is MNHNS, CDR2 SASEGT, per germline. The trim removed 4 bases at V and 5 bases at J, leaving 8 bases unmatched. This CDR3 region has 17 residues. CDR3 region: CASSGPGLAGGGETQYF. For the CDR3, the DNA is TGTGCCAGCAGTGGACCGGGACTAGCGGGGGGTGGTGAGACCCAGTACTTC.

The chain recombines TRBV4-1 with TRBJ1-6; TRBD1 might be the D (5 bases). Germline lookup yields CDR1 MGHRA and CDR2 YSYEKL. Between the trimmed V and J ends, which lost 5 bases and 8 bases, there was a span of 13 bases. This CDR3 is 14 amino acids long. CDR3 protein: CASSGWQGYSPLHF. In nucleotides, the CDR3 is TGCGCCAGCAGCGGTTGGCAGGGATATTCACCCCTCCACTTT.

This rearrangement joins TRBV4-1 to TRBJ2-5; D is undetermined. The CDR3 runs 15 residues. Trimming pared 8 bases from V and 4 bases from J, leaving 20 bases between. The germline gives CDR1 MGHRA, CDR2 YSYEKL. Written as DNA, the CDR3 is TGCGCCAGCGGCCCGGAGTGGTCCCCGAGAGAGACCCAGTACTTC. It specifies CASGPEWSPRETQYF.

This clone showed up just once. The chain carries TRBV11-2 and TRBJ1-5; D unclear. Germline CDR1 and CDR2: SGHAT and FQNNGV. The ends were cut back, 1 base at V and 9 bases at J, with 10 bases in the middle. This CDR3 is built from 13 residues. The CDR3 here is CASSLVGVGPQHF. CDR3 sequence (DNA): TGTGCCAGCAGCTTAGTCGGGGTCGGGCCCCAGCATTTT.

This clone was counted between two and nine times. This rearrangement joins TRBV14 to TRBJ2-1; tentatively, D is TRBD2 (6 bases). V lost 4 bases and J lost 7, with 8 bases in between. Germline V gene data show CDR1 as SGHDN and CDR2 as FVKESK. The CDR3 sequence is 12 residues long. The CDR3 protein is CASSPTRNEQFF. The CDR3 DNA follows: TGTGCCAGCAGCCCGACTAGGAATGAGCAGTTCTTC.

Only a few counts were recorded for this clone. V gene TRBV3-1 (or the pseudogene TRBV3-2) combines with J gene TRBJ2-1, with D maybe TRBD2 (6 bases). V was cut by 1 base and J by 4 bases, with 14 bases left in between. CDR3 length: 16 amino acids. The germline V gene has CDR1 LGHDT and CDR2 YNNKEL (reference sequence). CDR3 sequence reads: CASSQGRLGEYNEQFF. Written as DNA, the CDR3 is TGTGCCAGCAGCCAAGGCCGACTAGGAGAGTACAATGAGCAGTTCTTC.

This sequence joins TRBV30 and TRBJ1-1; D remains unclear. This CDR3 contains 13 residues. CDR1 GTSNPN and CDR2 SVGIG come from the germline V gene (reference sequence). Trimming shortened V by 5 bases and J by 5 bases, and 15 bases separated the two germline ends. The CDR3 nucleotides are TGTGCCTGGCTGGGTTGGAGGTCTACTGAAGCTTTCTTT. The encoded protein is CAWLGWRSTEAFF.

This clone appeared a few times. This rearrangement joins TRBV5-4 to TRBJ2-5; 9 nucleotides line up with TRBD1. The V gene's germline CDR1 is SGHNT and CDR2 YYREEE (reference sequence). The CDR3 runs 14 residues. V was pared by 2 bases and J by 3 bases, with 2 bases of the junction left unmatched. The CDR3 region has the DNA TGTGCCAGCAGCTTACAGGGGGCGAAAGAGACCCAGTACTTC. Amino acids: CASSLQGAKETQYF. Supplemented by reference TRBV5-4 and TRBJ2-5, the full variable domain reads ETGVTQSPTHLIKTRGQQVTLRCSSQSGHNTVSWYQQALGQGPQFIFQYYREEENGRGNFPPRFSGLQFPNYSSELNVNALELDDSALYLCASSLQGAKETQYFGPGTRLLVL.

The gene calls are TRBV29-1 and TRBJ1-3, with D unresolved. The CDR3 is made up of 14 amino acids. Germline CDR1 and CDR2: SQVTM and ANQGSEA. V was pared by 4 bases and J by 4 bases, with 14 bases between. The CDR3 DNA sequence: TGCAGCGTTGCCCCTCAAGGGAGAGGAAACACCATATATTTT. Translation gives CSVAPQGRGNTIYF.

The genes are TRBV4-2 and TRBJ1-2, with 12 bases fitting TRBD1. The CDR3 runs 17 residues. The V and J ends lost 1 base and 8 bases, in that order; junction bases with no gene match: 11. Germline V lookup: CDR1 LGHNA, CDR2 YNFKEQ. Here the CDR3 DNA reads TGTGCCAGCAGCCAAGGCGAAGGGGGACAGGGGGCTAAGGGCTACACCTTC. Protein: CASSQGEGGQGAKGYTF.

CDR3 sequence: CASSPSGTSEKLFF. The CDR3 bases are TGTGCCAGCTCACCCTCTGGGACATCTGAAAAACTGTTTTTT. The V gene is TRBV18, the J gene TRBJ1-4; the D gene is possibly TRBD1 (6 bases). CDR1 and CDR2 (germline): KGHSH, LQKENI. The V end was cut by 3 bases, the J end by 7 bases, with 12 bases between. The CDR3 is 14 residues long.

The genes are TRBV2 and TRBJ2-7, with 14 bases that match TRBD2. The CDR3 contains 16 residues. Germline trimming cut 3 bases from V and 4 bases from J; bases unmatched to any gene: 5. The V gene's germline CDR1 is SNHLY and CDR2 FYNNEI. Here the CDR3 DNA reads TGTGCCAGCAGTGATGGGGGGACTAGCGGGGGTTACGAGCAGTACTTC. Residues: CASSDGGTSGGYEQYF.

This chain connects TRBV3-1 (or the pseudogene TRBV3-2) to TRBJ2-5; D remains unclear. V lost 3 bases and J 2 bases, leaving 10 bases between the germline ends. Per germline, CDR1 LGHDT and CDR2 YNNKEL (reference sequence). CDR3 length: 14 amino acids. The CDR3 loop is CASSHSLLQETQYF. The CDR3 nucleotides read TGTGCCAGCAGCCATAGTCTATTACAAGAGACCCAGTACTTC.

V and J are TRBV6-5 and TRBJ1-4; TRBD1 matches 8 bases. The length of the CDR3 is 15 residues. Germline V gives CDR1 MNHEY, CDR2 SVGAGI. The V and J ends lost 0 bases and 8 bases, in that order; junction bases with no gene match: 5. The CDR3 DNA reads as TGTGCCAGCAGTTACTCGACAGGGACAGGAGAAAAACTGTTTTTT. As protein: CASSYSTGTGEKLFF.

This clone was observed a few times. The V and J genes are TRBV5-1 and TRBJ1-4; the match to TRBD1 covers 9 bases. The junction had 5 bases not matched to a gene; V was cut back by 3 bases and J by 8 bases. Per germline, CDR1 SGHRS and CDR2 YFSETQ. The CDR3 is 14 residues long. DNA for the CDR3: TGCGCCAGCAGCTATGGGACAGGGAGCGAAAAACTGTTTTTT. Its protein is CASSYGTGSEKLFF.